The clone carrying this TCR beta chain has more than one count but fewer than ten. Antigen: not known. Germline CDR1 reads ENHRY; CDR2 reads SYGVKD. This CDR3 has 17 residues. V lost 3 bases and J lost 8; bases outside the gene matches: 16. This entry belongs to a study of cytotoxic CD8 clonotypes in ibrutinib-treated CLL. Study summary: On average, over 90,000 productive rearrangements and 260,000 or so productive templates per sample. Overall study findings and caveats: Clonality, elevated at ibrutinib response, dropped back toward baseline at progression. Private clonotypes, not public ones, expanded at ibrutinib response. Patients with sustained remission and those progressing were sampled at differing times.

Clones were sequenced by immunoSEQ multiplex PCR, and TCRdb holds only the in-frame ones, with some missing. This table has tens of thousands of clones, roughly 72% appearing once. This chain links TRBV10-3 with TRBJ1-2, with 9 bases fitting TRBD1. This TCR was sampled from a human donor with chronic lymphocytic leukemia. The starting material was PBMCs, obtained after 12 months of ibrutinib treatment. The CDR3 DNA follows: TGTGCCATCAGTGATGGGGGACAGGGACCACCTGGGGACGGCTACACCTTC. It translates to CAISDGGQGPPGDGYTF.